The 21 T cell receptor beta chains listed next were all sequenced from one sample in a study of T cell responses to AZD1222 COVID-19 vaccine (dated by TCRdb to the early 2020s). The method behind the library was the immunoSEQ multiplex PCR assay. TCRdb mirrors the immuneACCESS table, restricted to in-frame sequences. Some clones are absent from its copies; in checked studies, under half trace to an unresolved V gene, and the reason for the others is unknown. The sample includes 100,000 to 120,000 clones, with about nine tenths observed a single time. Over 6% of the sample goes to the ten largest clones. Explained via the paper, the time point label denotes: baseline before first vaccination. Specimen: peripheral blood, collected on day 0 of AZD1222 vaccination. The receptors were sampled from an adult in good health.

The chain has TRBV3-1 (or the pseudogene TRBV3-2) and TRBJ1-6; D may be TRBD1 (6 bases). The CDR3 loop spans 14 amino acids. Germline CDR1 is LGHDT and CDR2 is YNNKEL (reference sequence). Trimming took 1 base from V and 9 from J, leaving 10 bases between them. The DNA for the CDR3 is TGTGCCAGCAGCCAAGTGTCAGGGGCTTCACCCCTCCACTTT. Translation gives CASSQVSGASPLHF.

This clone was counted only a few times. The chain employs TRBV2 and TRBJ1-4; 12 bases align to TRBD1. Germline assignment: CDR1 SNHLY and CDR2 FYNNEI. The CDR3 totals 14 residues. V trimming: 5 bases; J trimming: 8 bases; junction bases outside the gene matches: 3. The CDR3 spells CASSWDRGREKLFF. CDR3 DNA sequence: TGTGCCAGCAGTTGGGACAGGGGGCGGGAAAAACTGTTTTTT.

V gene TRBV7-9 combines with J gene TRBJ1-1; no reliable D call. The germline V gene encodes CDR1 SEHNR and CDR2 FQNEAQ (reference sequence). V was shortened by 5 bases and J by 1 base, with 8 bases between the two germline ends. CDR3 length equals 13 residues. CDR3 DNA sequence: TGTGCCAGCAGCCATGGGCAGAACACTGAAGCTTTCTTT. Its translation: CASSHGQNTEAFF.

In its sample, this clone was seen a few times. The rearrangement joins TRBV6-6 to TRBJ1-6, with D maybe TRBD1 (5 bases). Trimming took off 6 bases at V and 10 bases at J, with 10 bases between the two ends. This CDR3 has 12 residues. Germline values: CDR1 MNHNY, CDR2 SVGAGI (reference sequence). For the CDR3, the DNA is TGTGCCAGCAGCCAGGGAGAATCACCCCTCCACTTT. This gives the protein CASSQGESPLHF.

This clone was seen once. The chain employs TRBV28 and TRBJ1-2; 12 nucleotides align to TRBD1. The CDR3 length is 15 residues. The V gene's germline CDR1 is MDHEN and CDR2 SYDVKM. The ends lost 2 bases at V and 7 bases at J; junction bases unmatched: 5. The CDR3 protein is CASSLPGQGAFGYTF. CDR3 DNA: TGTGCCAGCAGTTTACCGGGACAGGGGGCGTTTGGCTACACCTTC.

The chain has TRBV27 and TRBJ1-6; 7 bases map to TRBD1. Germline CDR1 reads MNHEY; CDR2 reads SMNVEV (reference sequence). The CDR3 consists of 15 residues. With 7 bases clipped from V and 6 bases from J, the junction kept 9 bases outside the gene matches. CDR3 in DNA: TGTGCCAGCACCGGGGGGAGGGGGCCTAATTCACCCCTCCACTTT. Protein: CASTGGRGPNSPLHF.

The chain couples TRBV28 to TRBJ1-1, with D maybe TRBD1 (5 bases). CDR1 and CDR2 from the germline V gene are MDHEN and SYDVKM. This CDR3 contains 15 residues. V shed 3 bases and J shed 6 bases, with 17 bases lying between them. The CDR3 sequence: CASSLAGNGVAEAFF. As DNA, the CDR3 is TGTGCCAGCAGTTTGGCAGGGAATGGGGTCGCTGAAGCTTTCTTT. The full variable domain, in which reference TRBV28 and TRBJ1-1 provide the parts outside the CDR3, is DVKVTQSSRYLVKRTGEKVFLECVQDMDHENMFWYRQDPGLGLRLIYFSYDVKMKEKGDIPEGYSVSREKKERFSLILESASTNQTSMYLCASSLAGNGVAEAFFGQGTRLTVV.

A single count supports this clone. The chain has TRBV28 and TRBJ1-2; 8 bases align to TRBD1. V lost 2 bases, J lost 1 base, and 3 bases stayed unmatched. The CDR3 consists of 15 residues. The germline CDR1 and CDR2 sequences are MDHEN and SYDVKM. The CDR3 sequence is CASSLRTGSNYGYTF. In DNA form, the CDR3 reads TGTGCCAGCAGTTTACGGACAGGGAGTAACTATGGCTACACCTTC.

The CDR3 region is CASSLGQGVGELFF. CDR3 in DNA: TGTGCCAGCAGTTTGGGACAGGGGGTTGGGGAGCTGTTTTTT. The chain has TRBV6-5 and TRBJ2-2; the match to TRBD1 covers 11 bases. CDR1 is MNHEY, CDR2 SVGAGI, per germline. With V trimmed by 4 bases and J by 8 bases, 3 bases remained unmatched. The CDR3 has 14 residues.

The rearrangement links TRBV6-5 to TRBJ1-2, with no clear D. This CDR3 region has 10 residues. V was cut by 6 bases and J by 4 bases, with 3 bases left in between. Germline assignment: CDR1 MNHEY and CDR2 SVGAGI. The chain's CDR3 is CASSLYGYTF. DNA for the CDR3: TGTGCCAGCAGCCTCTATGGCTACACCTTC.

The genes are TRBV27 and TRBJ1-6, with TRBD1 matching 9 bases. Germline V lookup: CDR1 MNHEY, CDR2 SMNVEV (reference sequence). CDR3 size: 14 residues. Trimming at V came to 5 bases and at J to 10 bases, leaving 6 bases not matched to a gene. The CDR3 bases are TGTGCCAGCAGTAGGGACAGGGTTGAATCACCCCTCCACTTT. Translating gives CASSRDRVESPLHF.

The chain combines TRBV6-1 with TRBJ1-6; TRBD1 matches at 8 bases. CDR1 is MNHNS and CDR2 is SASEGT in the germline V gene. The CDR3 length is 14 residues. J gave up 10 bases and V 2 bases, and 4 bases lay outside the gene matches. Written as DNA, the CDR3 is TGTGCCAGCAGTGAAATCGGACAGGGATCACCCCTCCACTTT. Encoded protein: CASSEIGQGSPLHF.

The V call is TRBV5-1, the J call TRBJ2-7, with D maybe TRBD1 (6 bases). Germline lookup yields CDR1 SGHRS and CDR2 YFSETQ. Trimming pared 4 bases from V and 5 bases from J, leaving 16 bases between. The CDR3 contains 14 residues. CDR3 sequence (DNA): TGCGCCAGCAGCCCGGCAGGGACAAAAGACGAGCAGTACTTC. Encoded protein: CASSPAGTKDEQYF.

The chain couples TRBV5-1 to TRBJ1-2, with D uncertain. The CDR3 has 16 amino acids. Germline values: CDR1 SGHRS, CDR2 YFSETQ. Deletions cut 4 bases from V and 4 bases from J, with 20 bases between. Written as DNA, the CDR3 is TGCGCCAGCAGCCCCCTTGGGGAACAGTCATCCTATGGCTACACCTTC. This sequence encodes CASSPLGEQSSYGYTF.

J is TRBJ1-4 and V is TRBV6-5; no clear D. The germline V and J ends were trimmed by 2 bases and 7 bases, with 5 bases remaining between them. Germline assignment: CDR1 MNHEY and CDR2 SVGAGI. The CDR3 consists of 12 residues. In DNA, the CDR3 is TGTGCCAGCAGTTACCTCGGTGAAAAACTGTTTTTT. Amino acids: CASSYLGEKLFF.

This sequence joins TRBV28 and TRBJ1-5; the D is unclear. Trimming removed 1 base at V and 4 bases at J, with 5 bases between. The germline gives CDR1 MDHEN, CDR2 SYDVKM. The CDR3 runs 13 residues. The CDR3 DNA follows: TGTGCCAGCAGTTTATTCCCAAATCAGCCCCAGCATTTT. Its protein product is CASSLFPNQPQHF.

This clone is a singleton in its sample. V is TRBV6-1 and J is TRBJ1-5, with TRBD1 matching over 8 bases. The CDR3 spans 16 residues. Unmatched junction bases numbered 10, after V lost 4 bases and J lost 5 bases. Germline CDR1 and CDR2: MNHNS and SASEGT. The CDR3 sequence is CASSGKDRVLHQPQHF. The CDR3 coding sequence is TGTGCCAGCAGTGGGAAGGACAGGGTCCTGCATCAGCCCCAGCATTTT.

A single count supports this clone. The chain employs TRBV5-4 and TRBJ2-7; no clear D gene. Trimming took off 2 bases at V and 5 bases at J, with 11 bases between the two ends. The CDR3 covers 13 residues. The germline V gene encodes CDR1 SGHNT and CDR2 YYREEE (reference sequence). In nucleotides, the CDR3 is TGTGCCAGCAGCTTATTTGGGCACGACGAGCAGTACTTC. This gives the protein CASSLFGHDEQYF.

Only one count was recorded for this clone. The CDR3 here is CASSLIARGPQETQYF. The CDR3 bases are TGCGCCAGCAGCTTGATAGCGAGGGGTCCACAAGAGACCCAGTACTTC. The rearrangement links TRBV5-1 to TRBJ2-5; D is possibly TRBD1 or TRBD2 (5 bases each). Per germline, CDR1 SGHRS and CDR2 YFSETQ. The V and J ends lost 1 base and 2 bases respectively, with 15 bases between them. This CDR3 has 16 amino acids.

The chain has TRBV7-6 and TRBJ1-6; possibly TRBD1 for D (6 bases). Trimming took 1 base from V and 6 from J, leaving 19 bases between them. Looked up from germline, CDR1 is SGHVS and CDR2 is FNYEAQ. The CDR3 is 18 amino acids. The CDR3 bases are TGTGCCAGCAGCTTAGGGGTGTACTCAGGGGAGCCTAATTCACCCCTCCACTTT. Translation: CASSLGVYSGEPNSPLHF.

The DNA of the CDR3 is TGTGCCAGCAGCTTTGGCGGGTTTGAAGAGACCCAGTACTTC. Its protein is CASSFGGFEETQYF. The J gene is TRBJ2-5, the V gene TRBV11-3; D possibly corresponds to TRBD2 (5 bases). The CDR3 is 14 amino acids. V was pared by 3 bases and J by 3 bases, with 11 bases between. The germline V gene encodes CDR1 SGHNT and CDR2 YENEEA.